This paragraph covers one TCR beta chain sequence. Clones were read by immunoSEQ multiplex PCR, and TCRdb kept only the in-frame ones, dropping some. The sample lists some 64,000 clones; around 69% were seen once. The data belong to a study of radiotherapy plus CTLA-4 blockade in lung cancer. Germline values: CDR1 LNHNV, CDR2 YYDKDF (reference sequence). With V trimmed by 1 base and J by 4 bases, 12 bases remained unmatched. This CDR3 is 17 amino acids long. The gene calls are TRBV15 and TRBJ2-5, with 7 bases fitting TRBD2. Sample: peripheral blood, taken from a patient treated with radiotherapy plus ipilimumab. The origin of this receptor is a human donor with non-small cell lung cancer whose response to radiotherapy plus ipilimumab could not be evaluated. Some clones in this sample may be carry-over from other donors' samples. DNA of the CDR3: TGTGCCACCAGCAGAGCCCCTCCTCTAGCGGCCGGAGAGACCCAGTACTTC. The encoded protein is CATSRAPPLAAGETQYF. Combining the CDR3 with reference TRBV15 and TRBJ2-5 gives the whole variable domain DAMVIQNPRYQVTQFGKPVTLSCSQTLNHNVMYWYQQKSSQAPKLLFHYYDKDFNNEADTPDNFQSRRPNTSFCFLDIRSPGLGDTAMYLCATSRAPPLAAGETQYFGPGTRLLVL.